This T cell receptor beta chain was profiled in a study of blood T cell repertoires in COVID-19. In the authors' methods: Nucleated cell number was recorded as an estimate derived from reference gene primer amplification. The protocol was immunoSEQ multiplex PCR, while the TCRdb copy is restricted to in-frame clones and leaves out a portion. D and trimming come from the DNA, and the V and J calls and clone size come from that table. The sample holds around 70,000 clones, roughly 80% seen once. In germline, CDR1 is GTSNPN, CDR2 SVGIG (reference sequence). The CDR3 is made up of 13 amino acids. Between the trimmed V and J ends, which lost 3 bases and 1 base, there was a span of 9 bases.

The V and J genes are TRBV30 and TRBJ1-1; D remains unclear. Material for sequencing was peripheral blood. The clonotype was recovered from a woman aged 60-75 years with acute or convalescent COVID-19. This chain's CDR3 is CAWSEGGNTEAFF. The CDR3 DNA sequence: TGTGCCTGGAGCGAAGGAGGGAACACTGAAGCTTTCTTT.